The 10 T cell receptor beta chains listed next were all sequenced from one sample in a study of blood T cell repertoires in COVID-19 (dated by TCRdb to 2020 to 2022). Libraries came from the immunoSEQ multiplex PCR assay. What TCRdb holds here is the immuneACCESS table cut down to in-frame rearrangements. Part of the clones is not present; checked against another copy, under half of the missing clones reflect an unresolved V gene, and the others are unexplained. Present in this sample are fewer than 150,000 clones, approximately 77% of which were seen just once. The ten largest make up about 18% of the sample. The specimen sequenced was peripheral blood. The receptors originated from a man older than 75 with acute or convalescent COVID-19.

This chain connects TRBV5-4 to TRBJ2-3, with D perhaps matching TRBD1 (5 bases). Germline V gives CDR1 SGHNT, CDR2 YYREEE (reference sequence). V lost 1 base, J lost 0 bases, and 9 bases lay in between. The CDR3 is 15 amino acids. CDR3 sequence (DNA): TGTGCCAGCAGCTTGCTAGGGGTAAGCACAGATACGCAGTATTTT. Its translation is CASSLLGVSTDTQYF.

Comments on this clone: Other DNA sequences from this sample encode an identical CDR3 as well. DNA of the CDR3: TGTGCCAGTAGCCTACTAGCGGGGGACACAGATACGCAGTATTTT. It specifies CASSLLAGDTDTQYF. The chain uses TRBV19 and TRBJ2-3; 11 nucleotides agree with TRBD2. CDR1 is LNHDA and CDR2 is SQIVND in the germline V gene (reference sequence). The CDR3 length is 15 residues. J was trimmed by 2 bases and V by 6 bases; bases with no gene match: 4.

The genes are TRBV5-5 and TRBJ2-3; 8 nucleotides align to TRBD2. The V and J ends lost 4 bases and 0 bases, in that order; junction bases with no gene match: 7. Germline assignment: CDR1 SGHKS and CDR2 YYEKEE (reference sequence). CDR3 length: 16 amino acids. CDR3 loop: CASSRGLATSTDTQYF. The CDR3 nucleotides read TGTGCCAGCAGCCGTGGACTAGCTACTAGCACAGATACGCAGTATTTT.

The J gene is TRBJ2-5, the V gene TRBV12-3 or TRBV12-4; 7 bases map to TRBD1. The CDR3 consists of 13 residues. V dropped 6 bases and J dropped 3; count of bases not matched to a gene: 4. For the CDR3, the DNA is TGTGCCAGCAGATCCGGGACAGAAGAGACCCAGTACTTC. Protein product: CASRSGTEETQYF.

This rearrangement joins TRBV4-2 to TRBJ2-7, with TRBD1 matching over 7 bases. The V segment lost 4 bases and the J segment 2 bases; nucleotides outside the gene matches: 11. Germline V lookup: CDR1 LGHNA, CDR2 YNFKEQ. This CDR3 region has 16 residues. The CDR3 spells CASSREYRDSAYEQYF. CDR3 coding DNA: TGTGCCAGCAGCCGAGAATACCGGGACAGTGCCTACGAGCAGTACTTC.

V gene TRBV6-2 or TRBV6-3 combines with J gene TRBJ2-1; the match to TRBD2 covers 11 bases. The CDR3 totals 15 residues. The J segment lost 9 bases and the V segment lost 6 bases, leaving 10 bases of the junction unmatched. Germline V gives CDR1 MNHEY, CDR2 SVGEGT. The CDR3 spells CASSSTSGVAAEQFF. CDR3 coding DNA: TGTGCCAGCAGCTCGACTAGCGGGGTAGCGGCTGAGCAGTTCTTC.

The J gene is TRBJ2-5, the V gene TRBV3-1 (or the pseudogene TRBV3-2), with D perhaps matching TRBD1 (6 bases). V was pared by 6 bases and J by 2 bases, with 10 bases between. In germline, CDR1 is LGHDT, CDR2 YNNKEL (reference sequence). This CDR3 has 13 amino acids. As DNA, the CDR3 is TGTGCCAGCAGAGACGGACAGCAAGAGACCCAGTACTTC. It yields the protein CASRDGQQETQYF.

The chain uses TRBV25-1 and TRBJ2-7, with TRBD2 as a possible D gene (6 bases). Germline V CDR1 and CDR2: MGHDK, SYGVNS. This CDR3 spans 13 amino acids. The V gene lost 5 bases and the J gene lost 1 base, with 9 bases spanning the gap. The CDR3 nucleotides read TGTGCCAGCAGTCCTGGGGGGTCCTACGAGCAGTACTTC. It codes for CASSPGGSYEQYF.

The V gene is TRBV28, the J gene TRBJ1-5; TRBD1 agrees at 8 bases. In germline, CDR1 is MDHEN, CDR2 SYDVKM. Germline trimming cut 6 bases from V and 3 bases from J; bases unmatched to any gene: 4. The CDR3 runs to 14 residues. Here the CDR3 DNA reads TGTGCCAGCAGGCGACAGGGGTCCAATCAGCCCCAGCATTTT. Protein: CASRRQGSNQPQHF.

The chain joins TRBV20-1 to TRBJ2-7; 10 nucleotides match TRBD1. J gave up 4 bases and V 3 bases, and 3 bases lay outside the gene matches. Germline CDR1 is DFQATT and CDR2 is SNEGSKA (reference sequence). CDR3 length: 13 residues. CDR3 DNA: TGCAGTGCTAGTTGGGACAGGGGTTACGAGCAGTACTTC. It translates to CSASWDRGYEQYF.